The 11 T cell receptor beta chains reported below all come from one sample, sequenced in a study of human T cells and chemical hapten exposure. Via MiXCR, TCRdb re-called the RACE reads, giving one row per CDR3 protein. The table has about 140,000 distinct CDR3 sequences, approximately 12% seen once. Time point of the sample: patch test 2, 6 weeks after DPC sensitization. Described treatment: therapeutic diphenylcyclopropenone sensitization with weekly scalp DPC. The source was whole blood, collected in connection with sensitization to the hapten diphenylcyclopropenone (DPC). The receptors were gathered from a woman aged 45-65 years with alopecia areata. Some clones in this sample may be carry-over from other donors' samples.

The sample holds a few counts of this clonotype. V is TRBV4-3 and J is TRBJ2-5, with 10 nucleotides matching TRBD1. The CDR3 is made up of 16 amino acids. CDR1 is LGHNA and CDR2 is YSLEER in the germline V gene. V lost 0 bases, J lost 4 bases, and 5 bases stayed unmatched. The CDR3 sequence is CASSQDLGQGRETQYF. CDR3 DNA: TGCGCCAGCAGCCAAGATCTGGGACAGGGGAGAGAGACCCAGTACTTC.

This clonotype was recorded many times. The rearrangement uses TRBV20-1 and TRBJ2-1; D is unresolved. The CDR3 consists of 14 residues. Germline CDR1 is DFQATT and CDR2 is SNEGSKA (reference sequence). With 5 bases removed from V and 0 bases from J, the gap between germline ends came to 11 bases. The CDR3 is CSAGRWSSYNEQFF. In DNA, the CDR3 is TGCAGTGCTGGCCGGTGGAGCTCCTACAATGAGCAGTTCTTC.

The chain is built from TRBV20-1 and TRBJ2-3; D possibly corresponds to TRBD2 (6 bases). The germline V gene encodes CDR1 DFQATT and CDR2 SNEGSKA (reference sequence). V was trimmed by 5 bases and J by 2 bases, leaving 14 bases between them. There are 14 residues in the CDR3. CDR3 DNA sequence: TGCAGTGCTGTCGGAGGGCTAGTCACAGATACGCAGTATTTT. The encoded protein is CSAVGGLVTDTQYF.

The chain carries TRBV27 and TRBJ2-1; possibly TRBD1 for D (6 bases). CDR3 length: 15 residues. Germline V gene lookup returns CDR1 MNHEY and CDR2 SMNVEV (reference sequence). Trimming took off 6 bases at V and 5 bases at J, with 17 bases between the two ends. CDR3 DNA: TGTGCCAGCAGCCCCCCAGGACAGCGAAACAATGAGCAGTTCTTC. It codes for CASSPPGQRNNEQFF.

This clonotype was detected ten times or more. This chain connects TRBV7-6 to TRBJ2-1; 10 bases fit TRBD2. V trimming: 8 bases; J trimming: 4 bases; junction bases outside the gene matches: 11. The CDR3 loop spans 16 amino acids. Germline CDR1 reads SGHVS; CDR2 reads FNYEAQ. CDR3 bases: TGTGCCAGCGGCACCCGGGCTAGCGGGAGATACAATGAGCAGTTCTTC. Amino acids: CASGTRASGRYNEQFF.

The rearrangement joins TRBV29-1 to TRBJ1-1, with D possibly matching TRBD1 (5 bases). Trimming took off 6 bases at V and 3 bases at J, with 11 bases between the two ends. Germline CDR1 and CDR2: SQVTM and ANQGSEA. The CDR3 covers 12 residues. The CDR3 spells CSVSRGDTEAFF. Here the CDR3 DNA reads TGCAGCGTATCCCGGGGGGACACTGAAGCTTTCTTT.

The table lists this clonotype with many counts. The chain employs TRBV4-2 and TRBJ2-7; D remains unclear. V shed 6 bases and J shed 0 bases, with 12 bases lying between them. This CDR3 comprises 14 residues. CDR1 and CDR2 (germline): LGHNA, YNFKEQ. The CDR3 region is CASRFSDLSYEQYF. The CDR3 DNA is TGTGCCAGCAGATTCTCGGACCTCTCCTACGAGCAGTACTTC.

The V gene is TRBV12-3 or TRBV12-4, the J gene TRBJ2-3, with D possibly matching TRBD1 (5 bases). The V gene lost 5 bases and the J gene lost 1 base, with 10 bases spanning the gap. The CDR3 has 14 amino acids. The CDR3 loop is CASSGAAGTDTQYF. The CDR3 coding sequence is TGTGCCAGCAGTGGGGCAGCAGGCACAGATACGCAGTATTTT.

Only a few counts were recorded for this clonotype. V and J are TRBV3-1 and TRBJ2-1; D gene ambiguous. The CDR3 totals 11 residues. The germline V and J ends were trimmed by 0 bases and 13 bases, with 7 bases remaining between them. CDR1 is LGHDT and CDR2 is YNNKEL in the germline V gene (reference sequence). For the CDR3, the DNA is TGTGCCAGCAGCCAAGAGCAAGTTCAGTTCTTC. As protein: CASSQEQVQFF.

V gene TRBV12-3 or TRBV12-4 combines with J gene TRBJ2-5; 9 nucleotides line up with TRBD2. V gave up 7 bases and J gave up 7 bases; unmatched junction bases: 10. The CDR3 runs to 14 residues. CDR3 sequence: CASISGTSWGTQYF. CDR3 coding DNA: TGTGCCAGCATATCCGGGACTAGCTGGGGGACCCAGTACTTC.

This clonotype was observed at least ten times. One end of the junction fails to match germline, which may point to a read error. V is TRBV7-7 and J is TRBJ2-1; D possibly corresponds to TRBD2 (5 bases). Germline CDR1 and CDR2: SSHAT and FNYEAQ (reference sequence). This CDR3 is built from 12 residues. CDR3 region: CASSPGGNEQFF. The CDR3 DNA reads as TGTGCTAGCAGCCCTGGAGGAAATGAGCAGTTCTTC. Together with reference TRBV7-7 and TRBJ2-1, the CDR3 gives the full variable domain: GAGVSQSPRYKVTKRGQDVTLRCDPISSHATLYWYQQALGQGPEFLTYFNYEAQPDKSGLPSDRFSAERPEGSISTLTIQRTEQRDSAMYRCASSPGGNEQFFGPGTRLTVL.